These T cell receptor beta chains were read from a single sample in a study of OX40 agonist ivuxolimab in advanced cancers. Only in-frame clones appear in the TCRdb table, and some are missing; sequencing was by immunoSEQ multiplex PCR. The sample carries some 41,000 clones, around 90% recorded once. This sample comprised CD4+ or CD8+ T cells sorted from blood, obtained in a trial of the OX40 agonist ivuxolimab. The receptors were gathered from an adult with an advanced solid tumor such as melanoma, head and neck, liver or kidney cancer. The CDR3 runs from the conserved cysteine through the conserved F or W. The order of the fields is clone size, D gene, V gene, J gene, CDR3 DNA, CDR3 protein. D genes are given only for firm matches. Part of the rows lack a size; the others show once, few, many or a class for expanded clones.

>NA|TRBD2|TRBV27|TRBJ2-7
TGTGCCAGCAGGGTGGGCGGGCTAGCGGGAGTCTACGAGCAGTACTTC
CASRVGGLAGVYEQYF
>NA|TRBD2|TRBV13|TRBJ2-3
TGTGCCAGCCGCGGGGGGACTAGCACAGATACGCAGTATTTT
CASRGGTSTDTQYF
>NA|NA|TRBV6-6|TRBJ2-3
TGTGCCAGCAGTTACTCCCGGCCCCCGATTGATACGCAGTATTTT
CASSYSRPPIDTQYF
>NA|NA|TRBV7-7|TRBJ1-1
TGTGCCAGCAGCGGGGGACGCTTGGACAGCCTGAACACTGAAGCTTTCTTT
CASSGGRLDSLNTEAFF
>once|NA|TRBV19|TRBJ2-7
TGTGCCAGTAGTATGGTGTTAGCGGAATTCTACGAGCAGTACTTC
CASSMVLAEFYEQYF
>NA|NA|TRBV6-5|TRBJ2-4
TGTGCCAGCAGTAAACAGGGTTTGGCCAAAAACATTCAGTACTTC
CASSKQGLAKNIQYF
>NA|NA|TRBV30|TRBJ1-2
TGTGCCTGGGACCCCTCCGGAGGAAGGAGCTACACCTTC
CAWDPSGGRSYTF
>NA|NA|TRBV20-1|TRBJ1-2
TGCAGTGCCATCACAGGGTCCGGCTACACCTTC
CSAITGSGYTF
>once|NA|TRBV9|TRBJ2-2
TGTGCCAGCAGCGTAGGAACCGGGGAGCTGTTTTTT
CASSVGTGELFF
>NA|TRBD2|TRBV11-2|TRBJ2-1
TGTGCCAGCAGCTGGAACCTAGCGGGAGGGTTTAATGAGCAGTTCTTC
CASSWNLAGGFNEQFF
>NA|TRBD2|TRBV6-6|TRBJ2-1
TGTGCCAGCAGTCTCGCCGGACTAGAAGCCTACAATGAGCAGTTCTTC
CASSLAGLEAYNEQFF
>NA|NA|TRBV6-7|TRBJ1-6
TGTGCCAGCTGGGGGCCAGGCCCATATAATTCACCCCTCCACTTT
CASWGPGPYNSPLHF
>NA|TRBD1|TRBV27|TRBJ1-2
TGTGCCAGCAGTCCCGGACAGGGGAACTATGGCTACACCTTC
CASSPGQGNYGYTF
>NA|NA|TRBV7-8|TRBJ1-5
TGTGCCAGCAGCCCCGTCGTCGCCGGGGATCAGCCCCAGCATTTT
CASSPVVAGDQPQHF
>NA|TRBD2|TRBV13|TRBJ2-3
TGTGCCAGCAGCTTAACTAGCGGGATGTTCACAGATACGCAGTATTTT
CASSLTSGMFTDTQYF
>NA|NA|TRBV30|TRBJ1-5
TGTGCCTGGAGTGCCCAGGGGCCGGCCCAGCATTTT
CAWSAQGPAQHF
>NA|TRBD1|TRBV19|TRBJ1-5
TGTGCCAGTAGTATAGGCCAGGGGGGCAATCAGCCCCAGCATTTT
CASSIGQGGNQPQHF
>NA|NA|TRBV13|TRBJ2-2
TGTGCCAGCGTAACGGGCGCAAACACCGGGGAGCTGTTTTTT
CASVTGANTGELFF
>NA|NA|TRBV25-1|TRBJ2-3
TGTGCCAGCAGTGCCGCCAAAGGAGATACGCAGTATTTT
CASSAAKGDTQYF
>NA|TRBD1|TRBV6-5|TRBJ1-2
TGTGCCAGCAGTGACGAAGGGGGCGGCTACACCTTC
CASSDEGGGYTF
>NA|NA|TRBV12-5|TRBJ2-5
TGTGCTAGTGGTCAGGGGTTGGGTTGGACCCAGTACTTC
CASGQGLGWTQYF
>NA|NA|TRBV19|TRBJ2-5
TGTGCCAGTAGTACAGGGTCGGAAGAGACCCAGTACTTC
CASSTGSEETQYF
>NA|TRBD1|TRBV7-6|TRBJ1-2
TGTGCCAGCAGCTTAGGGACAGGCACCCTATATGGCTACACCTTC
CASSLGTGTLYGYTF
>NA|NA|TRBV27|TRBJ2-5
TGTGCCAGCAGTTTGCAGGGGAGAGAGACCCAGTACTTC
CASSLQGRETQYF
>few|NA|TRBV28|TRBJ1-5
TGTGCCAGCAGTTTTAGGCAGGGGTATAATCAGCCCCAGCATTTT
CASSFRQGYNQPQHF
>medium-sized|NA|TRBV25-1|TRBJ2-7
TGTGCCAGCAGTGAGGTAGAGGGAGCGTTCTACGAGCAGTACTTC
CASSEVEGAFYEQYF
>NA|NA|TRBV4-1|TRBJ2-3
TGCGCCAGCAGCCAAGGACAGACGAACACAGATACGCAGTATTTT
CASSQGQTNTDTQYF
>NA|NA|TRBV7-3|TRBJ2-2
TGTGCCAGCAGCTTATATGTCGGCGGGGAGCTGTTTTTT
CASSLYVGGELFF
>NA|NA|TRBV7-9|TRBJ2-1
TGTGCCAGCAGCCCCCGGGGGTCCAACTACAATGAGCAGTTCTTC
CASSPRGSNYNEQFF
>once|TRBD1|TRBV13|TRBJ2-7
TGTGCCAGCAGCTTAGGCGGGACAGGGGGGAACTACGAGCAGTACTTC
CASSLGGTGGNYEQYF
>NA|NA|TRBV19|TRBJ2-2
TGTGCCAGTAAGATTTCAGGGTCCGGCGCCGGGGAGCTGTTTTTT
CASKISGSGAGELFF
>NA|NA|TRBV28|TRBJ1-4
TGTGCCAGCAGTTTTGAGAGCAGCGAAAAACTGTTTTTT
CASSFESSEKLFF
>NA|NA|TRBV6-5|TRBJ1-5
TGTGCCAGCAGTCCCTCCAACGGCCAGCCCCAGCATTTT
CASSPSNGQPQHF
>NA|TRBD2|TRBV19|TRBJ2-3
TGTGCCAGTAGTATATCCAGCGGGATTGCCCTAGATACGCAGTATTTT
CASSISSGIALDTQYF
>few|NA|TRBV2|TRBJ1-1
TGTGCCAGCGGGGCGTACACTGAAGCTTTCTTT
CASGAYTEAFF
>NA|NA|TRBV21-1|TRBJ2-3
TGTGCCAGCAGCAACCTTGGGGGAGGTTCAGATACGCAGTATTTT
CASSNLGGGSDTQYF
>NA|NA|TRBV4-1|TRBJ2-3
TGCGCCAGCAGCCAAGAGGAAGGGGTAGCGGGCACAGATACGCAGTATTTT
CASSQEEGVAGTDTQYF
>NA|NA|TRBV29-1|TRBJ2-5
TGCAGTGTCGTGGGGTCACAAGAGACCCAGTACTTC
CSVVGSQETQYF
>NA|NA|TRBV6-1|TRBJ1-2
TGTGCCAGCAGTGGCCCGACTACTTTCTATGGCTACACCTTC
CASSGPTTFYGYTF
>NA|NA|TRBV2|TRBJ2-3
TGTGCCAGCAGTGTTGGGACACATACTAGCACAGATACGCAGTATTTT
CASSVGTHTSTDTQYF
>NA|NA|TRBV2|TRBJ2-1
TGTGCCAGCGGCTGGGGGATAGGCATCTACAATGAGCAGTTCTTC
CASGWGIGIYNEQFF
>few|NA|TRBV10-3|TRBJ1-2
TGTGCCATCAGTGATACTGGGGGGCTAAGCTATGGCTACACCTTC
CAISDTGGLSYGYTF
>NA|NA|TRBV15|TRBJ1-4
TGTGCCACCAGCAGAGGGAGGGGAATTAATGAAAAACTGTTTTTT
CATSRGRGINEKLFF
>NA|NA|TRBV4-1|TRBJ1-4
TGCGCCAGCAGCCAAGGGTGGGGGAATGAAAAACTGTTTTTT
CASSQGWGNEKLFF
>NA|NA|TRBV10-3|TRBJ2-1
TGTGCCATCAGTGAGGAGAATTACAATGAGCAGTTCTTC
CAISEENYNEQFF
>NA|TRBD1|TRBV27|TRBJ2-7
TGTGCCAGCAGTACACAGGGGAACGAGCAGTACTTC
CASSTQGNEQYF
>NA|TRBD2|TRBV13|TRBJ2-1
TGTGCCAGCAGCTTAGGGGCCAGCGGGAGGATCAATGAGCAGTTCTTC
CASSLGASGRINEQFF
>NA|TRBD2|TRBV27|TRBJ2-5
TGTGCCAGCAGTTACGGGACTAGCGGGGGCCGTGGGGGAACCCAGTACTTC
CASSYGTSGGRGGTQYF
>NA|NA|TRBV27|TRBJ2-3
TGTGCCAGCAGCAGACGGTTATTTATAGATACGCAGTATTTT
CASSRRLFIDTQYF